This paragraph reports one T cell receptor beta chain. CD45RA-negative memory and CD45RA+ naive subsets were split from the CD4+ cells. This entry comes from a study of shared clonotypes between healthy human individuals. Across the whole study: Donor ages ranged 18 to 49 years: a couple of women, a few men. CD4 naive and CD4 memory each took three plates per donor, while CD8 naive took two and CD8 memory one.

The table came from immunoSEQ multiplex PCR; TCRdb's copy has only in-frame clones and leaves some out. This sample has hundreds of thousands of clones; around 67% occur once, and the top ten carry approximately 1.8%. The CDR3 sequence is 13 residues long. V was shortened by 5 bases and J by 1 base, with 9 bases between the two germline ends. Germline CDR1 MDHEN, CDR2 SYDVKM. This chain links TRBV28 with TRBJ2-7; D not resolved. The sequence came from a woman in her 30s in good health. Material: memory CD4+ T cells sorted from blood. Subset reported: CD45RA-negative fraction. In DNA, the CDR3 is TGTGCCAGCAGTCCCTCCCATTCCTACGAGCAGTACTTC. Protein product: CASSPSHSYEQYF.